This T cell receptor beta chain was sequenced in a study of blood T cell repertoires in COVID-19. Using immunoSEQ multiplex PCR, the repertoire was profiled, and TCRdb retains in-frame clones only, with some absent. The sample has a few hundred thousand clones; 87% are singletons. Looked up from germline, CDR1 is LNHDA and CDR2 is SQIVND (reference sequence). The CDR3 runs to 18 residues. V lost 4 bases and J 2 bases, leaving 20 bases between the germline ends. The chain joins TRBV19 to TRBJ2-2, with D unclear. The sample taken for sequencing was PBMCs or T cells enriched from blood (not recorded which). The TCR originated in a woman in her late teens or twenties who had recovered from COVID-19. The CDR3 DNA is TGTGCCAGTAGTACCCCGGTTTTGGGCGACCTAAACACCGGGGAGCTGTTTTTT. Protein: CASSTPVLGDLNTGELFF.